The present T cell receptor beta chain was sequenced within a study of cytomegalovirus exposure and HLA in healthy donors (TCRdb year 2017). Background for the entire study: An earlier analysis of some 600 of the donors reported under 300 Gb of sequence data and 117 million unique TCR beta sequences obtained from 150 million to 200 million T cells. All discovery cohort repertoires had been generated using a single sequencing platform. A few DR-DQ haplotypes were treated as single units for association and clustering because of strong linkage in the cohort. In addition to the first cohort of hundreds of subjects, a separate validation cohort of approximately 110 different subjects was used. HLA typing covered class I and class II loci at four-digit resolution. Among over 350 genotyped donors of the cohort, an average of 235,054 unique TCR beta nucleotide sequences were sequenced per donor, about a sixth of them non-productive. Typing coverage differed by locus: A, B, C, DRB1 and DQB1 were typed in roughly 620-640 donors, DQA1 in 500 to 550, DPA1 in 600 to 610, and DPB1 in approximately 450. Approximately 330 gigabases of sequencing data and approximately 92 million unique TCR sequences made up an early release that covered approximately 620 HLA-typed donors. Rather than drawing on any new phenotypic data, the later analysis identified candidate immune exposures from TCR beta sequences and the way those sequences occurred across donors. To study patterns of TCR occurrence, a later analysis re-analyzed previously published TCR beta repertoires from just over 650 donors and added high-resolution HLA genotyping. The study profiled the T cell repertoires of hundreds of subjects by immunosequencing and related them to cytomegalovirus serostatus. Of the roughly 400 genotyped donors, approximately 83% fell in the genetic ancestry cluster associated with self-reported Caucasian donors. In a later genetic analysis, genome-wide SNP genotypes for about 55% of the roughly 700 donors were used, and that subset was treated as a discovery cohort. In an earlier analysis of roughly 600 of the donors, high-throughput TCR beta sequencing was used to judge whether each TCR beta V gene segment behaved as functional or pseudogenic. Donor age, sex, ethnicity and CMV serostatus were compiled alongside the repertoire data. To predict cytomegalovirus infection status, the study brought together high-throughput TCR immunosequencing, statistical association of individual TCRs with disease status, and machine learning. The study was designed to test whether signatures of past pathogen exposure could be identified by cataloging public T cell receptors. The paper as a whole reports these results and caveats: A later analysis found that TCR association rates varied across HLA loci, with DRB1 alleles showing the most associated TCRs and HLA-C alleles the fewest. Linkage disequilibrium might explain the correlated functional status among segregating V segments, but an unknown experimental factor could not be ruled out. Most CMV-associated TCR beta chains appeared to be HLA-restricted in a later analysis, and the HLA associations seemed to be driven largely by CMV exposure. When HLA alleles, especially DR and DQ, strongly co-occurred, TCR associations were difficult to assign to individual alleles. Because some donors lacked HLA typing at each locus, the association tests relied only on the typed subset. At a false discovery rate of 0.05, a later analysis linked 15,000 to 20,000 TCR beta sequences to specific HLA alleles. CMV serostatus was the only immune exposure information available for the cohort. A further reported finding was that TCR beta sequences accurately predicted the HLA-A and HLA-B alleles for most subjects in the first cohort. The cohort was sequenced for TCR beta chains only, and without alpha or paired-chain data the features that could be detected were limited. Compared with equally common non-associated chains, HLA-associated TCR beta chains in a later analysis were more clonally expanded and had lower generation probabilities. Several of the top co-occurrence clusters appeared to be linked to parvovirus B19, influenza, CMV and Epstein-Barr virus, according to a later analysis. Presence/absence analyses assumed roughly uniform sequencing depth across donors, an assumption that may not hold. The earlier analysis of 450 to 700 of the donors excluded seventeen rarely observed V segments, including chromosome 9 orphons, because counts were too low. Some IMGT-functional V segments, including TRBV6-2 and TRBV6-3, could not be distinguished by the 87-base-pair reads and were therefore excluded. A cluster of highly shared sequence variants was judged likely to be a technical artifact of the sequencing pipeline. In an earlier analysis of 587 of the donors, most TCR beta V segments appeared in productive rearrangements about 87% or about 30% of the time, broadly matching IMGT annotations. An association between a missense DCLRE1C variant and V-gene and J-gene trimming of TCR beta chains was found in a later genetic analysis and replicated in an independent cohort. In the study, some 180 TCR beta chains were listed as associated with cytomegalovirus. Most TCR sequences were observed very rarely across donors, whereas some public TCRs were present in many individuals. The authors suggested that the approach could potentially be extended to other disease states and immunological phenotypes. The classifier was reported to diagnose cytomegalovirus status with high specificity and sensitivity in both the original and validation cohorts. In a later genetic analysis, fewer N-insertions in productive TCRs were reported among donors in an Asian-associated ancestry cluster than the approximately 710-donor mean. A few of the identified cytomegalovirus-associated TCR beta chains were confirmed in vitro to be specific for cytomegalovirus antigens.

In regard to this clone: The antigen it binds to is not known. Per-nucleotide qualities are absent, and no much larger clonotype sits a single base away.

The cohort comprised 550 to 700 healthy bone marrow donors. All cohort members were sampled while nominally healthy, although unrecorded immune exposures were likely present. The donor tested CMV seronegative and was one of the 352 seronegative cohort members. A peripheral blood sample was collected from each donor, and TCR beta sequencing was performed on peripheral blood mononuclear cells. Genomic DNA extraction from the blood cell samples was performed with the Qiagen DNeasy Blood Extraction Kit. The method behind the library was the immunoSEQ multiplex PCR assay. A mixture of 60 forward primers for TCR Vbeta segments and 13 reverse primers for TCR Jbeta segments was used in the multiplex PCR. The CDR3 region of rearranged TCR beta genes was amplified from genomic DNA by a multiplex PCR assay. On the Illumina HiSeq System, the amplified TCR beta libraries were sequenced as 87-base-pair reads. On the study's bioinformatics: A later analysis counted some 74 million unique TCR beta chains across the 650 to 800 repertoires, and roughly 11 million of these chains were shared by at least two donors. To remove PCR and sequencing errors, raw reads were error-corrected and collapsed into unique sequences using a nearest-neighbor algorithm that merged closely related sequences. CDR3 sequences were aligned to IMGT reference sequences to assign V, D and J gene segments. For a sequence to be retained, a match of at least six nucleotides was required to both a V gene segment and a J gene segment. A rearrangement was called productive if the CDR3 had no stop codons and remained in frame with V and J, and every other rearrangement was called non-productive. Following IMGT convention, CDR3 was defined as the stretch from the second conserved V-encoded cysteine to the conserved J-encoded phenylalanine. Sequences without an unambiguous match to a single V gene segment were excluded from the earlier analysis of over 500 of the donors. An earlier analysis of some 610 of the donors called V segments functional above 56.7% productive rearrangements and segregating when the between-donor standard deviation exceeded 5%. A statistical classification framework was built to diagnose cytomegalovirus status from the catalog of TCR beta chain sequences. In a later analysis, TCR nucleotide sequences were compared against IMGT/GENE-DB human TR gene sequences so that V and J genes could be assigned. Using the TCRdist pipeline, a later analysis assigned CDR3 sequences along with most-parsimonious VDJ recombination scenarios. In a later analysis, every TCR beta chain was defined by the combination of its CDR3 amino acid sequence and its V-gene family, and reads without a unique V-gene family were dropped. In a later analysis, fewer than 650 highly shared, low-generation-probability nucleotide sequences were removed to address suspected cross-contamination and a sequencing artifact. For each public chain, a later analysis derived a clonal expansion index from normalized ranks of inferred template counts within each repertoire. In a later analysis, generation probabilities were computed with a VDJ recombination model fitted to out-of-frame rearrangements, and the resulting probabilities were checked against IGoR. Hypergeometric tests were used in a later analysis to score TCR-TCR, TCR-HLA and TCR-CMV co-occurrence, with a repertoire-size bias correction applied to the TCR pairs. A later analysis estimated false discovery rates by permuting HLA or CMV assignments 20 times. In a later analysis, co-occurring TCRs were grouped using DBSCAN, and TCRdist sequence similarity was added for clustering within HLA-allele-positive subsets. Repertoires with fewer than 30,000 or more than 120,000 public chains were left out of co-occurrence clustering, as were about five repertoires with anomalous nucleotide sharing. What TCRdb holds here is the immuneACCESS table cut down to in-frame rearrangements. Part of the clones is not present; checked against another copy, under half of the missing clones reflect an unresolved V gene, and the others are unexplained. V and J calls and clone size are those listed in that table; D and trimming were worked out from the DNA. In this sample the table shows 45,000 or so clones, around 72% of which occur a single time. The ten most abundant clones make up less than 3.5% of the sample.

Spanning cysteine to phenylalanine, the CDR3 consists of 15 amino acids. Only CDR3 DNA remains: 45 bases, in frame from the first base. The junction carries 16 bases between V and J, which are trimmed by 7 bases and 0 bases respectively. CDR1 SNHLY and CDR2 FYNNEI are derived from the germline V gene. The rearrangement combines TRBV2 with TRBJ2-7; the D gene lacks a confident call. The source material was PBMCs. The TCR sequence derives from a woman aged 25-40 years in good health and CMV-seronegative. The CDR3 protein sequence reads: CASKPSYPGSYEQYF. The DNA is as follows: TGTGCCAGCAAACCCAGCTATCCGGGCTCCTACGAGCAGTACTTC.